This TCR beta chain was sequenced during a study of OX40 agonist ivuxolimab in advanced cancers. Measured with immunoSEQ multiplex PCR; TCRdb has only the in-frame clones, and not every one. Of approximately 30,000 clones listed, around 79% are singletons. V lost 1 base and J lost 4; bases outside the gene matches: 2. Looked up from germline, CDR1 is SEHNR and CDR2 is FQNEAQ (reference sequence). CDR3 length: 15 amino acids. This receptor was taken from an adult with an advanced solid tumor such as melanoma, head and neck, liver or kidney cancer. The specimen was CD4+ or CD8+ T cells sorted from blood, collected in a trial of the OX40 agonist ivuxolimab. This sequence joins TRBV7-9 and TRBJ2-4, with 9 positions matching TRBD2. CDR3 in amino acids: CASSLGSGRKNIQYF. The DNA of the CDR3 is TGTGCCAGCAGCTTAGGGAGCGGGAGGAAAAACATTCAGTACTTC.